A selection of T cell receptor beta chains follows, all from one sample in a study of radiation and T cells in renal cell carcinoma. Sequenced by immunoSEQ multiplex PCR; TCRdb stores in-frame clones only, minus some. The table includes under 200,000 clones, 88% detected once. The sequences come from blood, collected from a patient whose treatment included radiotherapy and nephrectomy. Receptors were obtained from a woman in her 50s with renal cell carcinoma. Each CDR3 is given with its conserved first and last residue. D genes are given only for firm matches. A row's size may be missing; if present it is once, few, many or a size class.

V gene	clone size	D gene	J gene	CDR3 protein	CDR3 DNA
TRBV5-4	-	-	TRBJ1-4	CASSFIGEVEKLFF	TGTGCCAGCAGCTTCATAGGGGAGGTCGAAAAACTGTTTTTT
TRBV15	few	TRBD2	TRBJ2-4	CATLNAGGRYPKNIQYF	TGTGCCACGCTGAATGCGGGGGGGCGATACCCCAAAAACATTCAGTACTTC
TRBV30	-	-	TRBJ1-2	CAWSVSRGAQGGYTF	TGTGCCTGGAGTGTAAGCCGGGGGGCGCAAGGAGGCTACACCTTC
TRBV5-6	-	-	TRBJ1-5	CASSLSQGRGGPYNQPQHF	TGTGCCAGCAGCCTGTCTCAGGGTAGGGGAGGCCCTTACAATCAGCCCCAGCATTTT
TRBV14	-	TRBD1	TRBJ2-7	CASSFGTAATFEQYF	TGTGCCAGCAGCTTCGGGACAGCCGCTACCTTCGAGCAGTACTTC
TRBV14	-	-	TRBJ1-2	CASSRSVSRGGGYTF	TGTGCCAGCAGCCGCTCAGTCTCTCGCGGGGGTGGCTACACCTTC
TRBV6-7	once	TRBD1	TRBJ1-6	CASSSRQGRPYSPLHF	TGTGCCAGCAGTTCAAGACAGGGGCGCCCCTATTCACCCCTCCACTTT
TRBV2	-	-	TRBJ2-1	CASRGWRGRNEQFF	TGTGCCAGCAGAGGGTGGCGGGGTAGAAATGAGCAGTTCTTC
TRBV13	once	-	TRBJ1-4	CASSLRRTNEKLFF	TGTGCCAGCAGCTTAAGACGGACTAATGAAAAACTGTTTTTT
TRBV9	once	TRBD1	TRBJ1-4	CASSARPAGGDEKLFF	TGTGCCAGCAGCGCCCGCCCGGCAGGGGGAGATGAAAAACTGTTTTTT
TRBV13	-	-	TRBJ2-7	CASSFRGRWEQYF	TGTGCCAGCAGCTTCAGGGGTAGGTGGGAGCAGTACTTC
TRBV5-1	-	TRBD1	TRBJ1-4	CASSYFGTGDEKLFF	TGCGCCAGCAGCTACTTCGGGACAGGGGATGAAAAACTGTTTTTT
TRBV7-2	-	-	TRBJ1-2	CASSLNGGSNYGYTF	TGTGCCAGCAGCTTAAATGGGGGCTCGAACTATGGCTACACCTTC